A selection of T cell receptor beta chains follows, all from one sample in a study of CD8+CD57+ T cells in acquired aplastic anemia. TCRdb called the reads again in MiXCR, with one record for every CDR3 protein. Of about 220,000 distinct CDR3 sequences in the sample, about 37% are singletons; the top ten hold 1% to 1.3%. Sequencing was done on a sample of sorted CD4+, CD8+, or CD8+CD57+ T cells (not recorded which) from PBMCs. These receptors were collected from a human donor in good health, serving as a control. The CDR3 runs from the conserved cysteine through the conserved F or W.

j_call	v_call	cdr3_aa
TRBJ1-2	TRBV5-5	CANSLRDRDTYGYTF
TRBJ2-5	TRBV5-1	CASSLATSGRLGETQYF
TRBJ1-1	TRBV15	CATSRDTEAFF
TRBJ1-5	TRBV11-1	CASSLGMTDVNQPHHF
TRBJ2-1	TRBV24-1	CATSDPGTRQFF
TRBJ1-1	TRBV2	CASSSGRGTYEAFF
.	TRBV9	CASSVAGTGIIETQYF
TRBJ2-5	TRBV11-3	CASSPGLASWGEETQYF
TRBJ1-2	TRBV5-1	CASSLDVGPYGYTF
TRBJ1-5	TRBV4-2	CASSQEVTAGLNQPQHF
TRBJ1-3	TRBV19	CASSIIGVGNTIYF
TRBJ2-1	TRBV10-3	CASGKGDSYNEQFF
TRBJ1-5	TRBV19	CASSRGRASSNQPQHF
TRBJ2-1	TRBV10-3	CATRPGLAQGGQFF
TRBJ2-5	TRBV28	CASSHRQGVETQYF
TRBJ2-3	TRBV2	CASTGDRGGADTQYF
TRBJ2-2	TRBV13	CASRYLANTGELFF
TRBJ1-2	TRBV20-1	CCAASHYGYTF
TRBJ2-7	TRBV27	CASSLIHRSYEQYF
TRBJ1-1	TRBV5-6	CASSLLGFNTEAFF
TRBJ1-1	TRBV3-1	CASSQTPENTEAFF
TRBJ2-7	TRBV5-4	CASSLTGTFTYEQYF
TRBJ2-1	TRBV29-1	CSVGWTGNNEQFF
TRBJ2-1	TRBV10-3	CAISELGLTAEQFF
TRBJ1-4	TRBV5-1	CASSLDGRENEKLFF
TRBJ2-5	TRBV9	CASTPGTSISGETQYF
TRBJ2-3	TRBV6-1	CASSERQGKGMDTQYF
TRBJ2-7	TRBV2	CASTRLAGGSYEQYF
TRBJ1-5	TRBV9	CASSVGPGGNQPQHF
TRBJ1-2	TRBV12-5	CASGLQEFNYGYTF
TRBJ1-2	TRBV5-5	CASSQGTGSNYGYTF
TRBJ2-7	TRBV2	CASSEKTNYEQYF
TRBJ1-3	TRBV11-1	CASSWTDPSGNTIYF
TRBJ2-1	TRBV10-3	CAMAKMAGGRDEQFF
TRBJ1-1	TRBV12-3/TRBV12-4	CASSLVAGGTEAFF
TRBJ1-6	TRBV12-3/TRBV12-4	CASSPPGQGDPPLHF
TRBJ1-3	TRBV11-1	CASSLVPIGMSSGNTIYF
TRBJ1-6	TRBV2	CASGGDGSGSPLHF